This T cell receptor (beta chain) comes out of a study of blood T cell repertoires in COVID-19. Using immunoSEQ multiplex PCR, the repertoire was profiled, and TCRdb retains in-frame clones only, with some absent. The sample lists tens of thousands of clones, around nine tenths occurring once. V was shortened by 4 bases and J by 0 bases, with 11 bases between the two germline ends. Germline V gene sequence: CDR1 SGHRS, CDR2 YFSETQ. This CDR3 contains 15 residues. Sequencing was done on a sample of peripheral blood. The chain uses TRBV5-1 and TRBJ1-3, with unresolved D. The clonotype comes from a human donor with active COVID-19. The donor label of this sample is uncertain. The CDR3 sequence is CASSPLASSGNTIYF. The CDR3 DNA follows: TGCGCCAGCAGCCCCTTGGCCAGCTCTGGAAACACCATATATTTT.